What follows are 5 T cell receptor beta chains derived from one specimen sequenced in a study of shared clonotypes between healthy human individuals. Clones were read by immunoSEQ multiplex PCR, and TCRdb kept only the in-frame ones, dropping some. The table includes roughly 220,000 clones, 60% to 70% detected once. Sequencing input: memory CD4+ T cells sorted from blood. Described subset: CD45RA-negative fraction. The source of these receptors is a man aged 25-40 years in good health.

CDR3 in DNA: TGCGCCAGCAGCCCGGGGACCCCTAGGTCGGGGTACTTC. Translation: CASSPGTPRSGYF. The gene calls are TRBV5-1 and TRBJ2-7; tentatively, D is TRBD1 or TRBD2 (5 bases each). Germline V gene sequence: CDR1 SGHRS, CDR2 YFSETQ. The CDR3 extends over 13 amino acids. V was cut by 4 bases and J by 12 bases, with 20 bases left in between.

The chain is built from TRBV5-4 and TRBJ1-2, with 9 bases that match TRBD1. There are 14 residues in the CDR3. V shed 1 base and J 7 bases; nucleotides not matched to a gene: 5. CDR1 is SGHNT, CDR2 YYREEE, per germline (reference sequence). CDR3: CASSLRQGESGYTF. The CDR3 DNA follows: TGTGCCAGCAGCTTGCGACAGGGGGAAAGTGGCTACACCTTC.

The chain combines TRBV2 with TRBJ1-4; 7 positions agree with TRBD1. CDR1 and CDR2 from the germline V gene are SNHLY and FYNNEI. J was trimmed by 0 bases and V by 3 bases; bases with no gene match: 10. This CDR3 is built from 18 residues. CDR3 region: CASSDPGQRSATNEKLFF. The CDR3 DNA sequence: TGTGCCAGCAGTGATCCGGGACAGAGAAGCGCAACTAATGAAAAACTGTTTTTT.

This chain links TRBV7-2 with TRBJ2-1; 11 positions match TRBD2. Looked up from germline, CDR1 is SGHTA and CDR2 is FQGNSA. V lost 4 bases, J lost 2 bases, and 1 base stayed unmatched. The CDR3 totals 15 residues. DNA for the CDR3: TGTGCCAGCAGCTCACTAGCGGGAGCCTACAATGAGCAGTTCTTC. Translation: CASSSLAGAYNEQFF.

The chain joins TRBV5-8 to TRBJ1-1; D ambiguous. Deletions cut 2 bases from V and 5 bases from J, with 10 bases between. CDR1 and CDR2 from the germline V gene are SGHTS and YDEGEE. There are 13 residues in the CDR3. The CDR3 DNA is TGTGCCAGCAGCTTCCGGGGAGCAACTGAAGCTTTCTTT. Its protein product is CASSFRGATEAFF.